This T cell receptor beta chain came from a study of blood T cell repertoires in COVID-19. Whole-study context: Samples taken during acute and convalescent COVID-19 were collected in the United States, Italy and Spain. PBMCs, B-cell-depleted T cells, or T cells were the source of the cDNA or gDNA that made up the material.

The table came from immunoSEQ multiplex PCR; TCRdb's copy has only in-frame clones and leaves some out. The sample holds 100,000 or so clones; approximately 87% are singletons and the top ten take about 9.9%. The sequence was collected from a woman in her thirties with acute or convalescent COVID-19. The specimen was peripheral blood.

The CDR3 here is CASSPETGSPLHF. The CDR3 nucleotides read TGTGCCAGCAGCCCTGAGACGGGTTCACCCCTCCACTTT. The chain uses TRBV5-4 and TRBJ1-6, with D unresolved. With 4 bases removed from V and 9 bases from J, the gap between germline ends came to 11 bases. Germline assignment: CDR1 SGHNT and CDR2 YYREEE (reference sequence). The CDR3 covers 13 residues.